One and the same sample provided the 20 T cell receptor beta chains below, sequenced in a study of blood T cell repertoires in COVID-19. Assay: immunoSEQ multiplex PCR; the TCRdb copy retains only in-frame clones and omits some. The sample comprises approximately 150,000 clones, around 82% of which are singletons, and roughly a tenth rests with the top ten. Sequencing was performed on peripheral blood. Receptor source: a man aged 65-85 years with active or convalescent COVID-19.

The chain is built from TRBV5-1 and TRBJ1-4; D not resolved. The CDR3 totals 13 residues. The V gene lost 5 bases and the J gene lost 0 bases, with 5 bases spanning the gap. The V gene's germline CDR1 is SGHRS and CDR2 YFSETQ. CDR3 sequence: CASRGSTNEKLFF. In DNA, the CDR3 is TGCGCCAGCAGGGGCTCAACTAATGAAAAACTGTTTTTT.

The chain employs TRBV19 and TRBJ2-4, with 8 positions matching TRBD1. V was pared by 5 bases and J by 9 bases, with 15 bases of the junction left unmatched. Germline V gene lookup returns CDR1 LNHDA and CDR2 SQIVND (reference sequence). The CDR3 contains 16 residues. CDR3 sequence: CASSLDGYQGARIQYF. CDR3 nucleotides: TGTGCCAGTAGTCTTGATGGGTACCAGGGGGCTCGCATTCAGTACTTC. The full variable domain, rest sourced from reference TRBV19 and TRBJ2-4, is DGGITQSPKYLFRKEGQNVTLSCEQNLNHDAMYWYRQDPGQGLRLIYYSQIVNDFQKGDIAEGYSVSREKKESFPLTVTSAQKNPTAFYLCASSLDGYQGARIQYFGAGTRLSVL.

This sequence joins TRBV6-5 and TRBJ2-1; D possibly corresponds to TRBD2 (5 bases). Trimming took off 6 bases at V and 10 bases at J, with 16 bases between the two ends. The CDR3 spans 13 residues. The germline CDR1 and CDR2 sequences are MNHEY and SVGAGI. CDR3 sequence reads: CASRDSAIREQFF. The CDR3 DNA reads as TGTGCCAGCAGGGACTCCGCGATACGGGAGCAGTTCTTC.

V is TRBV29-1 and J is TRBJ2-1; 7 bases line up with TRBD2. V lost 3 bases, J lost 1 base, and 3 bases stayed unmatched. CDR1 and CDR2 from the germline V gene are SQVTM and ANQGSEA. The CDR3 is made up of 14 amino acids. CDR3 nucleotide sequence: TGCAGCGTTGAGGCGGGAGAATCCTACAATGAGCAGTTCTTC. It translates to CSVEAGESYNEQFF.

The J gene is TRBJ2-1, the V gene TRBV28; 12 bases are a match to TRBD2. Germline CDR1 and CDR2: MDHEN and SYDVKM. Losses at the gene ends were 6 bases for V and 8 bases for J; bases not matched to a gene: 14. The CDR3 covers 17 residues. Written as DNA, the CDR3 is TGTGCCAGCAGCCTTAGGGTGACTAGCGGGAGCCTCTATGAGCAGTTCTTC. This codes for CASSLRVTSGSLYEQFF. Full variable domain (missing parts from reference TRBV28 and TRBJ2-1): DVKVTQSSRYLVKRTGEKVFLECVQDMDHENMFWYRQDPGLGLRLIYFSYDVKMKEKGDIPEGYSVSREKKERFSLILESASTNQTSMYLCASSLRVTSGSLYEQFFGPGTRLTVL.

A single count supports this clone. Written as DNA, the CDR3 is TGCAGCGTTGCGGGGCTAGCGGGGGGGGCTTTGTTGGAGAATGAGCAGTTCTTC. It translates to CSVAGLAGGALLENEQFF. The J gene is TRBJ2-1, the V gene TRBV29-1; 12 bases match TRBD2. Germline loops: CDR1 SQVTM, CDR2 ANQGSEA. The V gene end was trimmed by 4 bases and the J gene end by 7 bases; junction bases not matched to a gene: 17. This CDR3 region has 18 residues.

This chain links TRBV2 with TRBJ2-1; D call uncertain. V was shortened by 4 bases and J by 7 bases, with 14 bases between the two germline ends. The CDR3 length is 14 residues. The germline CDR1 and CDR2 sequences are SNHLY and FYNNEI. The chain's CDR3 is CASSASQVINEQFF. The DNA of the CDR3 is TGTGCCAGCAGTGCGTCTCAGGTGATTAATGAGCAGTTCTTC. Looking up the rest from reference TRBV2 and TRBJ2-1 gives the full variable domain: EPEVTQTPSHQVTQMGQEVILRCVPISNHLYFYWYRQILGQKVEFLVSFYNNEISEKSEIFDDQFSVERPDGSNFTLKIRSTKLEDSAMYFCASSASQVINEQFFGPGTRLTVL.

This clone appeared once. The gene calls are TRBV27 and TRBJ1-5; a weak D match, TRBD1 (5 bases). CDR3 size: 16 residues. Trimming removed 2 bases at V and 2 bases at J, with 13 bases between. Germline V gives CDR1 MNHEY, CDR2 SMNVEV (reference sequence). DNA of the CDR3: TGTGCCAGCAGTTTAGATAGGGGAAGTGGCAATCAGCCCCAGCATTTT. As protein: CASSLDRGSGNQPQHF.

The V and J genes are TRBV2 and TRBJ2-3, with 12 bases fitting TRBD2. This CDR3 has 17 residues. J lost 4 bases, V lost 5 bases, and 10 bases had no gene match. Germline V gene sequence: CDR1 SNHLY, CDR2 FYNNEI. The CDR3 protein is CASSPVGLAGSSDTQYF. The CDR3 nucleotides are TGTGCCAGCAGTCCAGTCGGACTAGCGGGATCATCAGATACGCAGTATTTT.

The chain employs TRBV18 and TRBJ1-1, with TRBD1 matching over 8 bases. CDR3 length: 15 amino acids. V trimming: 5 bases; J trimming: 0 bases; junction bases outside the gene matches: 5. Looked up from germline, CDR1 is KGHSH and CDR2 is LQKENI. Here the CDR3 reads CASSIRQGMNTEAFF. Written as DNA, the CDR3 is TGTGCCAGCTCAATTCGACAGGGGATGAACACTGAAGCTTTCTTT.

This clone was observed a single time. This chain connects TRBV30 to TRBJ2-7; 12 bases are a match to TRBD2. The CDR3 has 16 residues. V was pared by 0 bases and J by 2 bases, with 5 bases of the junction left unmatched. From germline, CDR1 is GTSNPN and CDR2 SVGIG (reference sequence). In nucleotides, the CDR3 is TGTGCCTGGAGTGTCAGGACTAGCGGGGCCACCTACGAGCAGTACTTC. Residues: CAWSVRTSGATYEQYF.

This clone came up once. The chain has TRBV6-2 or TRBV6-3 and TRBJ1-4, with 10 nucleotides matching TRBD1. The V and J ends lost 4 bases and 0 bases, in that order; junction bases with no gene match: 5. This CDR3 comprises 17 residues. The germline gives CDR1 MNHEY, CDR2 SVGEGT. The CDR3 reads CASSFGQGDSTNEKLFF. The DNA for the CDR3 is TGTGCCAGCAGTTTCGGACAGGGGGACTCAACTAATGAAAAACTGTTTTTT.

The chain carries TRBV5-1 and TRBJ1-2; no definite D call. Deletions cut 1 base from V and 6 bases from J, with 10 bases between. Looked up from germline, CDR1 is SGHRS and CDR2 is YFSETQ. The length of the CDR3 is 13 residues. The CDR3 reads CASSLPGSNGYTF. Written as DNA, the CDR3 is TGCGCCAGCAGCTTGCCGGGATCAAATGGCTACACCTTC.

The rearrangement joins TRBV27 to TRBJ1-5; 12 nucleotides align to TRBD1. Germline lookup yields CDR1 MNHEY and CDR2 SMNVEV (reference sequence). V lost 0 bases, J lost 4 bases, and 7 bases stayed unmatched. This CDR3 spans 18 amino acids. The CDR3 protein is CASSLSTRDRGPNQPQHF. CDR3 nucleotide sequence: TGTGCCAGCAGTTTATCGACCCGGGACAGGGGGCCAAATCAGCCCCAGCATTTT.

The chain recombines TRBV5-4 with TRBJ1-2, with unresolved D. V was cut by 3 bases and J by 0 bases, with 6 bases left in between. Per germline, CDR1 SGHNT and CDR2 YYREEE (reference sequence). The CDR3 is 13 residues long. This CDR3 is CASSSSANYGYTF. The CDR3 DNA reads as TGTGCCAGCAGCTCGTCCGCTAACTATGGCTACACCTTC.

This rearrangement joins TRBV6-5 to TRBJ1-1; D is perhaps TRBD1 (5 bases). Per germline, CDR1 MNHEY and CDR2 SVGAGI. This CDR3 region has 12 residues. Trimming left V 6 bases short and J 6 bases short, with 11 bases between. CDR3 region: CASSHGGPEAFF. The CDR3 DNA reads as TGTGCCAGCAGCCACGGGGGTCCTGAAGCTTTCTTT.

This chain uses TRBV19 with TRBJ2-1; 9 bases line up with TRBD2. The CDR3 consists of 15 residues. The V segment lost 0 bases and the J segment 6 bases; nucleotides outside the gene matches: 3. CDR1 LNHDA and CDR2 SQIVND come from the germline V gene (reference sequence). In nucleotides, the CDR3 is TGTGCCAGTAGTATAGAAGCGGGAGGCCTCAATGAGCAGTTCTTC. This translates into CASSIEAGGLNEQFF.

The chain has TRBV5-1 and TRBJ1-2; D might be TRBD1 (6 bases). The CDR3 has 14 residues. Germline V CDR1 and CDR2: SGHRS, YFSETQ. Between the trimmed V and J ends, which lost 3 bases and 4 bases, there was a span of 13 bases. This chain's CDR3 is CASSSTGLTYGYTF. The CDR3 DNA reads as TGCGCCAGCAGCTCGACAGGTCTTACCTATGGCTACACCTTC.

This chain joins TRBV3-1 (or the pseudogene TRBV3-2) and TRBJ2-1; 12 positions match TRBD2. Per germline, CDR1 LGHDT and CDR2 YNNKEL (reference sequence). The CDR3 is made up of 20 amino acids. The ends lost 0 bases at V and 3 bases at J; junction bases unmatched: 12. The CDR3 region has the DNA TGTGCCAGCAGCCAAGATCCGCAACTAGCGGGAGGCCTTCTCTACAATGAGCAGTTCTTC. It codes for CASSQDPQLAGGLLYNEQFF.

CDR3 sequence: CASHGQGNYEQYF. The CDR3 region has the DNA TGTGCCAGCCACGGACAGGGAAACTACGAGCAGTACTTC. The V call is TRBV7-2, the J call TRBJ2-7; 8 bases map to TRBD1. V lost 8 bases, J lost 3 bases, and 6 bases stayed unmatched. The germline V gene encodes CDR1 SGHTA and CDR2 FQGNSA. The CDR3 runs to 13 residues.